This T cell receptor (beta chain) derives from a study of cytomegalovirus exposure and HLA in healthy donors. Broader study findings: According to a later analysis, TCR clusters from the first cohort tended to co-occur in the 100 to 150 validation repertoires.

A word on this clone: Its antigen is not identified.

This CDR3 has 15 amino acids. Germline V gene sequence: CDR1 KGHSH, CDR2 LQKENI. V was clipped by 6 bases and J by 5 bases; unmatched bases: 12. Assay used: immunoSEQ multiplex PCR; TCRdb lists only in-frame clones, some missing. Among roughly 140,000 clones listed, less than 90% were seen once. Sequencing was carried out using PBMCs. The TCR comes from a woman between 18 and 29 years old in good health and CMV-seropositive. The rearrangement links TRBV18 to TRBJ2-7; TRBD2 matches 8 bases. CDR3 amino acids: CASSPGGGRPHEQYF. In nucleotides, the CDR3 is TGTGCCAGCTCTCCCGGAGGCGGGAGGCCCCACGAGCAGTACTTC.